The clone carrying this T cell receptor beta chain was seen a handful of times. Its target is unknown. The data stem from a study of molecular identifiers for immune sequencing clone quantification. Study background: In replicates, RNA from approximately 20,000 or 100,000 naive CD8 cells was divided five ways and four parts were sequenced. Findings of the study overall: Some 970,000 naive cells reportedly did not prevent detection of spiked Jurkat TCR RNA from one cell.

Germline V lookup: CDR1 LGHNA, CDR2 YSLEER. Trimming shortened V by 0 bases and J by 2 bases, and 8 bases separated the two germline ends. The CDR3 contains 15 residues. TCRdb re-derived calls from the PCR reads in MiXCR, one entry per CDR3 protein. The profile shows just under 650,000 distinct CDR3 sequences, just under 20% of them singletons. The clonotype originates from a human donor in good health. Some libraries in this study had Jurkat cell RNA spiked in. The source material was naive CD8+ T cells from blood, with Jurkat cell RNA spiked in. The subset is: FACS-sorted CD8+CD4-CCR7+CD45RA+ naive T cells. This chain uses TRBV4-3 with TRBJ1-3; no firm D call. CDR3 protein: CASSQDRRAGNTIYF. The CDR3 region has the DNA TGCGCCAGCAGCCAAGATAGGCGGGCTGGAAACACCATATATTTT.